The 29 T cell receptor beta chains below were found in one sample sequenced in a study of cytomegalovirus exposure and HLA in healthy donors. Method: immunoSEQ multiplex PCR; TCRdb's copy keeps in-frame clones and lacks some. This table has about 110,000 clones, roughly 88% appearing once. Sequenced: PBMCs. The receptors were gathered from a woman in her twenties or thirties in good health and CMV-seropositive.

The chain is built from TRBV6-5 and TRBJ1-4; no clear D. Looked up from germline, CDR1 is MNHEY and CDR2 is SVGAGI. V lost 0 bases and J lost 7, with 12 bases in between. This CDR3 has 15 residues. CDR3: CASSYSRAPSEKLFF. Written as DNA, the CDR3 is TGTGCCAGCAGTTACTCGAGGGCCCCTAGTGAAAAACTGTTTTTT.

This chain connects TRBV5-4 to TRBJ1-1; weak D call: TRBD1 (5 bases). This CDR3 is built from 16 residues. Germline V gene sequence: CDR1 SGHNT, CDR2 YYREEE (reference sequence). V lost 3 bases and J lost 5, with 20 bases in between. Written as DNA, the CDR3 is TGTGCCAGCAGCTCCCCTCGGGGGGACCCGGGGACTGAAGCTTTCTTT. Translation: CASSSPRGDPGTEAFF. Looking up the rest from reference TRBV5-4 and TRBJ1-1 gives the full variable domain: ETGVTQSPTHLIKTRGQQVTLRCSSQSGHNTVSWYQQALGQGPQFIFQYYREEENGRGNFPPRFSGLQFPNYSSELNVNALELDDSALYLCASSSPRGDPGTEAFFGQGTRLTVV.

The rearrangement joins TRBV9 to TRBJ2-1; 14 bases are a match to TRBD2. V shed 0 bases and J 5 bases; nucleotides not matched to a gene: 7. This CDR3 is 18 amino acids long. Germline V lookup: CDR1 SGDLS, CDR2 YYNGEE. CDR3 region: CASSVGTSGRIDHNEQFF. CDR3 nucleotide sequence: TGTGCCAGCAGCGTAGGGACTAGCGGGAGGATAGACCACAATGAGCAGTTCTTC.

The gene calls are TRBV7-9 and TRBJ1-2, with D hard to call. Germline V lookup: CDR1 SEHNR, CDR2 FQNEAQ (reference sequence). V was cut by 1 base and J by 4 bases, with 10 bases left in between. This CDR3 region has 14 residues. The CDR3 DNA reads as TGTGCCAGCAGCTTAGAGGTTAGCCCCTATGGCTACACCTTC. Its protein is CASSLEVSPYGYTF.

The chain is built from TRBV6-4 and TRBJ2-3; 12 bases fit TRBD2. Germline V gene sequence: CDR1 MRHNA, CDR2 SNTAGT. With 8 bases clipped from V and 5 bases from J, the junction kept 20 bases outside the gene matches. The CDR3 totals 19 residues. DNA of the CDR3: TGTGCCAGCGGAGGCCAGCCCGAGACTAGCGGGGGAGGTTTAGATACGCAGTATTTT. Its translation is CASGGQPETSGGGLDTQYF.

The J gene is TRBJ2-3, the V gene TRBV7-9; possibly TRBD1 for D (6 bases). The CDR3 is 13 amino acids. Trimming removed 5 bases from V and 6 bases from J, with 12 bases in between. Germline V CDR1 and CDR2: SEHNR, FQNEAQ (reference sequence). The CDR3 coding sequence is TGTGCCAGCAGCATCGGACAGACCGATACGCAGTATTTT. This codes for CASSIGQTDTQYF. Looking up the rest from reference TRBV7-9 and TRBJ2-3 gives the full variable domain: DTGVSQNPRHKITKRGQNVTFRCDPISEHNRLYWYRQTLGQGPEFLTYFQNEAQLEKSRLLSDRFSAERPKGSFSTLEIQRTEQGDSAMYLCASSIGQTDTQYFGPGTRLTVL.

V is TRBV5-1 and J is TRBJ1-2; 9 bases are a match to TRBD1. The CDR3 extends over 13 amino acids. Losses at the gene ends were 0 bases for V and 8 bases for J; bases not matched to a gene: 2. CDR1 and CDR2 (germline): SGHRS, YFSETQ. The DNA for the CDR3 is TGCGCCAGCAGCTTGGGGACAGGGGCCGGCTACACCTTC. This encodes CASSLGTGAGYTF.

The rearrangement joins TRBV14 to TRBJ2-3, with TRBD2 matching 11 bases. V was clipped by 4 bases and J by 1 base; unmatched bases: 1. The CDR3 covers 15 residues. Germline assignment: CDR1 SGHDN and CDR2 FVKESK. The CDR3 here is CASSLAGGGTDTQYF. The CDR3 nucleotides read TGTGCCAGCAGCCTAGCGGGAGGGGGCACAGATACGCAGTATTTT.

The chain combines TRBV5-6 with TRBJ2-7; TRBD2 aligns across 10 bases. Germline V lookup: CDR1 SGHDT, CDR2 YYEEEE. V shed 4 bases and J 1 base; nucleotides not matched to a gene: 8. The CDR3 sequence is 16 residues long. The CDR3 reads CASSPSLAGASYEQYF. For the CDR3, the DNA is TGTGCCAGCAGCCCTTCCCTAGCGGGGGCGTCCTACGAGCAGTACTTC. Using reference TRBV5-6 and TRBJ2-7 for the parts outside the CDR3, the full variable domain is DAGVTQSPTHLIKTRGQQVTLRCSPKSGHDTVSWYQQALGQGPQFIFQYYEEEERQRGNFPDRFSGHQFPNYSSELNVNALLLGDSALYLCASSPSLAGASYEQYFGPGTRLTVT.

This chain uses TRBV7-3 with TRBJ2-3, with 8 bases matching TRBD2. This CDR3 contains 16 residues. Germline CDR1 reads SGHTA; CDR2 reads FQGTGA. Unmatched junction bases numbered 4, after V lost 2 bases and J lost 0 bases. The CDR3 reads CASSLGASGSTDTQYF. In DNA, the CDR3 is TGTGCCAGCAGCTTAGGGGCTAGCGGGAGCACAGATACGCAGTATTTT. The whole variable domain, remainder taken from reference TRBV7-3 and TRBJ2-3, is GAGVSQTPSNKVTEKGKYVELRCDPISGHTALYWYRQSLGQGPEFLIYFQGTGAADDSGLPNDRFFAVRPEGSVSTLKIQRTERGDSAVYLCASSLGASGSTDTQYFGPGTRLTVL.

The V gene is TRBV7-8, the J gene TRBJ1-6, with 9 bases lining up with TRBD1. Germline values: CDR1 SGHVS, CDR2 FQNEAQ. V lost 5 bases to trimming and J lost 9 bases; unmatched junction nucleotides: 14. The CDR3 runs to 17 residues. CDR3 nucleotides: TGTGCCAGCAGCCCCAATACACCGGGACAGGGAGGTTCACCCCTCCACTTT. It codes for CASSPNTPGQGGSPLHF.

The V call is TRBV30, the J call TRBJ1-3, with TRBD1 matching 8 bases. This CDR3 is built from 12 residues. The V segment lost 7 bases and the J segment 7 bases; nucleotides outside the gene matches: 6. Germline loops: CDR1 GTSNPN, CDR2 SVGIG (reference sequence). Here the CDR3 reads CASQGARNTIYF. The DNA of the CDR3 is TGTGCCTCCCAGGGGGCGAGGAACACCATATATTTT.

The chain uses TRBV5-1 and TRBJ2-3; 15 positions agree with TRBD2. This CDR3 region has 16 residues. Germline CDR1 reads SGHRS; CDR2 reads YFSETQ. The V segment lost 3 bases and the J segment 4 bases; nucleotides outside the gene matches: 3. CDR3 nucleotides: TGCGCCAGCAGCTGGGGACTAGCGGGAGGTGCAGATACGCAGTATTTT. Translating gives CASSWGLAGGADTQYF. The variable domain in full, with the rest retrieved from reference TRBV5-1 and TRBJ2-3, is KAGVTQTPRYLIKTRGQQVTLSCSPISGHRSVSWYQQTPGQGLQFLFEYFSETQRNKGNFPGRFSGRQFSNSRSEMNVSTLELGDSALYLCASSWGLAGGADTQYFGPGTRLTVL.

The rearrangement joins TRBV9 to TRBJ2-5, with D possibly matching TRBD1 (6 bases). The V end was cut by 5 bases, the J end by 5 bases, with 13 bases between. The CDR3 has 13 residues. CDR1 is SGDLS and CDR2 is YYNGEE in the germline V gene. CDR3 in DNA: TGTGCCAGCAGTCGGACAGTGGAGGAGACCCAGTACTTC. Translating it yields CASSRTVEETQYF.

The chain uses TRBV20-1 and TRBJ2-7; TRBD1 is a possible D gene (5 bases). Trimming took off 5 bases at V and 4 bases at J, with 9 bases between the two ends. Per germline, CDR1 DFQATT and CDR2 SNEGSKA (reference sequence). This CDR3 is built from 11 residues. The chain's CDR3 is CSAGATYEQYF. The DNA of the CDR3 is TGCAGTGCTGGGGCCACATACGAGCAGTACTTC.

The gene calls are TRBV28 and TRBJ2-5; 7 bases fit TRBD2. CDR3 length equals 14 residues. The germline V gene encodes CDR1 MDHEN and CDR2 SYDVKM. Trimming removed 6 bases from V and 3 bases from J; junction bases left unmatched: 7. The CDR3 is CASSRAGLEETQYF. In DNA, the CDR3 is TGTGCCAGCAGCCGAGCGGGACTGGAAGAGACCCAGTACTTC.

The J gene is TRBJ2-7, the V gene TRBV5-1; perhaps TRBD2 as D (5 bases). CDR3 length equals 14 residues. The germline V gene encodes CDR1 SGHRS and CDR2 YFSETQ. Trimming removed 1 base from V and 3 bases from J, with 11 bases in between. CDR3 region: CASSLSSANYEQYF. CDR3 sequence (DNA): TGCGCCAGCAGCTTGAGTAGCGCCAACTACGAGCAGTACTTC.

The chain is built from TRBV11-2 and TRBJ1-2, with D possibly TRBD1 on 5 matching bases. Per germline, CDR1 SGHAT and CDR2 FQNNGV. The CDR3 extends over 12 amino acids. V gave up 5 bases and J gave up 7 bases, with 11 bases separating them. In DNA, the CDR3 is TGTGCCAGCAGCCCGGTCGGGGGTGGCTACACCTTC. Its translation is CASSPVGGGYTF.

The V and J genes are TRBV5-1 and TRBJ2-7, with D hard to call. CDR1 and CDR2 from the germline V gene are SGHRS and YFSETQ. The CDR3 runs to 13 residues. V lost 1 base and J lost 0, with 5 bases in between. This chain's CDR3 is CASSLTNSYEQYF. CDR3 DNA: TGCGCCAGCAGCTTGACTAACTCCTACGAGCAGTACTTC.

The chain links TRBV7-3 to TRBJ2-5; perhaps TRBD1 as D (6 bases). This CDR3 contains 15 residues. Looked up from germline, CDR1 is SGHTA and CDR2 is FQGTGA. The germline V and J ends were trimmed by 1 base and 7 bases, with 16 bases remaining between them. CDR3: CASSLSAGAHVTQYF. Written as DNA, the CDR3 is TGTGCCAGCAGCTTAAGCGCAGGGGCTCATGTGACCCAGTACTTC.

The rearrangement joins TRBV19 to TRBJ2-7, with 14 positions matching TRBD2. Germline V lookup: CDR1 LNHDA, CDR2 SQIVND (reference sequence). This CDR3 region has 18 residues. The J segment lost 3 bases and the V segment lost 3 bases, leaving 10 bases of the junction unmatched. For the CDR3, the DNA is TGTGCCAGTAGTATTGGAAGCGGGACTAGCGGGAGAGGCTACGAGCAGTACTTC. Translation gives CASSIGSGTSGRGYEQYF.

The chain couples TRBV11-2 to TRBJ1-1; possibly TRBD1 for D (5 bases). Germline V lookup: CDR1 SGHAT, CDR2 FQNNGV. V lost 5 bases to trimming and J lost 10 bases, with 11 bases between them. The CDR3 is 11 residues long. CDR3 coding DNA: TGTGCCAGCAGCCGGGGGGATGGAGCTTTCTTT. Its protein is CASSRGDGAFF.

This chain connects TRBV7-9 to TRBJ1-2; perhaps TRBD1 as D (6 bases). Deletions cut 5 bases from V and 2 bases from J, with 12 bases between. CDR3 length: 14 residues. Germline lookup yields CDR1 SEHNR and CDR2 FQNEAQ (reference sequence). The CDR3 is CASSARQENYGYTF. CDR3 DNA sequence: TGTGCCAGCAGCGCGCGACAGGAGAACTATGGCTACACCTTC.

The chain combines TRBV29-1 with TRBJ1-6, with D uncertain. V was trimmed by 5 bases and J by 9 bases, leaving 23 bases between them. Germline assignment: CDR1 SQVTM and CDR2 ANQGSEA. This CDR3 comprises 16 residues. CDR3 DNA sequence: TGCAGCGTTTTCTTCTTTCCCGTGATGTCCGGTTCACCCCTCCACTTT. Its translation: CSVFFFPVMSGSPLHF.

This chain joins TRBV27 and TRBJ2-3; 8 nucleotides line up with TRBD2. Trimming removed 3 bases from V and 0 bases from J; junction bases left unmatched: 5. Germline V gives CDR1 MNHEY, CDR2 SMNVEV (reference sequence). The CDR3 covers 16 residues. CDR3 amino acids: CASSFRAGGSTDTQYF. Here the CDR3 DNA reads TGTGCCAGCAGTTTTAGGGCGGGAGGTAGCACAGATACGCAGTATTTT.

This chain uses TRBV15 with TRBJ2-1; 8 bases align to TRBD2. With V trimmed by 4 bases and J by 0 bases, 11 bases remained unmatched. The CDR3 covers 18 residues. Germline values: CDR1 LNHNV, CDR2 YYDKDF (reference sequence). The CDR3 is CATSIGLATTGSYNEQFF. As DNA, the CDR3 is TGTGCCACCAGCATAGGACTAGCTACGACTGGCTCCTACAATGAGCAGTTCTTC.

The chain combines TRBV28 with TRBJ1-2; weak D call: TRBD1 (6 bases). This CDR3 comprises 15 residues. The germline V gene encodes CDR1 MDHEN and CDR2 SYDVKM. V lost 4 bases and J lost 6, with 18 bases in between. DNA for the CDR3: TGTGCCAGCAGTTCGCTGGGACATCTTGATAATGGCTACACCTTC. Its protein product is CASSSLGHLDNGYTF.

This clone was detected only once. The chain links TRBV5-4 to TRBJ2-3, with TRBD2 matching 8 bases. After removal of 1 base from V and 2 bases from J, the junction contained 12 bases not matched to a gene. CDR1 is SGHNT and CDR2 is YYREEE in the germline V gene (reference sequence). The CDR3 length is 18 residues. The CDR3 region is CASSLTGVGGEPTDTQYF. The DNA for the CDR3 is TGTGCCAGCAGCTTGACGGGGGTCGGGGGGGAACCCACAGATACGCAGTATTTT.

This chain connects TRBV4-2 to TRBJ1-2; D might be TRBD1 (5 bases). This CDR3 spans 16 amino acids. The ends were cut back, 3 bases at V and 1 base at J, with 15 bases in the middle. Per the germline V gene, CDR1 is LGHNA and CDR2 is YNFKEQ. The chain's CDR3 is CASSHAPRAGNYGYTF. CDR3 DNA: TGTGCCAGCAGCCATGCCCCCAGGGCAGGTAACTATGGCTACACCTTC.